This T cell receptor (beta chain) was identified in a study of T cell responses to AZD1222 COVID-19 vaccine. From germline, CDR1 is MNHEY and CDR2 SVGEGT. This CDR3 contains 17 residues. J lost 7 bases, V lost 4 bases, and 11 bases had no gene match. Study conclusions and caveats: Among the donors, most were white British and more were female, and clonal diversity was possibly underestimated. Spike-wide vaccine-associated CD4 TCRs dominated at 160-218 and 743-854. Unmutated variant regions are reportedly targeted by nearly half of spike-specific TCRs. At study baseline, merely over 5 AZD1222 recipients were seropositive.

Turning to this clone: Antigen specificity is unknown.

The method was immunoSEQ multiplex PCR; TCRdb's version includes in-frame clones alone and lacks a portion of them. This sample has approximately 120,000 clones, with about 90% found just once. The sequences come from peripheral blood, collected 28 days after the second AZD1222 dose. The chain is built from TRBV6-2 or TRBV6-3 and TRBJ2-1, with 12 positions matching TRBD2. This sequence originates from an adult who received the AZD1222 COVID-19 vaccine. The CDR3 spells CASSFPRLAGDGNEQFF. Here the CDR3 DNA reads TGTGCCAGCAGTTTCCCACGACTAGCGGGGGACGGAAATGAGCAGTTCTTC.